This T cell receptor beta chain came from a study of blood T cell repertoires in COVID-19. Whole-study context: Sites across the United States, Italy and Spain contributed samples from acute and convalescent COVID-19.

Per the authors' pipeline: Amplification with reference gene primers provided the estimates of nucleated cell counts. Sequencing was performed with immunoSEQ multiplex PCR; in TCRdb, only in-frame clones are kept and a portion is missing. V, J and clone size are those of that table, while D and trimming were read from the DNA. The sample gives roughly 290,000 clones, approximately 80% of which show up once; around 4.1% is in the top ten. Trimming removed 5 bases from V and 4 bases from J; junction bases left unmatched: 5. Per germline, CDR1 SGHRS and CDR2 YFSETQ. This CDR3 is 15 amino acids long. The clonotype comes from a woman aged 50 to 60 with active or convalescent COVID-19. Source material: peripheral blood. The rearrangement uses TRBV5-1 and TRBJ2-7; 14 nucleotides align to TRBD2. Here the CDR3 DNA reads TGCGCCAGCAGGAGGGGACTAGCGGGAGAGTACGAGCAGTACTTC. The encoded protein is CASRRGLAGEYEQYF. Together with reference TRBV5-1 and TRBJ2-7, the CDR3 gives the full variable domain: KAGVTQTPRYLIKTRGQQVTLSCSPISGHRSVSWYQQTPGQGLQFLFEYFSETQRNKGNFPGRFSGRQFSNSRSEMNVSTLELGDSALYLCASRRGLAGEYEQYFGPGTRLTVT.